The sequence of this T cell receptor (beta chain) was determined in a study of radiotherapy plus CTLA-4 blockade in lung cancer. Study information: Disease control was present in under 35% of patients, and objective responses in more than 15%.

This clone was seen just once. The antigen remains unidentified. Study-wide points: In blood, after radiotherapy plus ipilimumab, tumor-derived TCR clones expanded.

Clones were sequenced by immunoSEQ multiplex PCR, and TCRdb holds only the in-frame ones, with some missing. The sample carries tens of thousands of clones, about 70% recorded once. V dropped 4 bases and J dropped 7 bases, with 11 bases sitting between them. From germline, CDR1 is SGHRS and CDR2 YFSETQ. The CDR3 contains 13 residues. The material sequenced was peripheral blood, taken from a patient treated with radiotherapy plus ipilimumab. This sequence originates from a human donor with non-small cell lung cancer who had stable disease on radiotherapy plus ipilimumab. This chain joins TRBV5-1 and TRBJ2-2, with D tentatively TRBD1 (5 bases). CDR3 nucleotide sequence: TGCGCCAGCAGCAGGGGCTGGGACGGGGAGCTGTTTTTT. It specifies CASSRGWDGELFF.